The next 10 T cell receptor beta chains were all read from a single sample in a study of vaccination effects on CD4 cells after COVID-19. It was after approximately 11 days of culture that CD4+ T cells were isolated. It was two doses of either the BNT162b2 or mRNA-1273 vaccine that participants received. These receptors' antigens are unknown. The repertoire was sequenced with immunoSEQ multiplex PCR; TCRdb's copy has only in-frame clones and lacks some. The repertoire holds tens of thousands of clones, with 70% to 75% as singletons. The sample in question was CD4+ T cells from PBMCs cultured without peptide, obtained after COVID-19 vaccination. These receptors were taken from a human donor who received a COVID-19 vaccine.

The chain employs TRBV11-3 and TRBJ1-5; D unclear. This CDR3 contains 17 residues. The germline gives CDR1 SGHNT, CDR2 YENEEA. V lost 2 bases, J lost 0 bases, and 14 bases lay in between. In nucleotides, the CDR3 is TGTGCCAGCAGCTTAAGAGGCCGGGCTTATAGCAATCAGCCCCAGCATTTT. It is translated as CASSLRGRAYSNQPQHF.

This clone has a single count. CDR3 in amino acids: CASSEGDFGQPGELFF. In nucleotides, the CDR3 is TGTGCCAGCAGCGAGGGGGATTTCGGACAACCGGGGGAGCTGTTTTTT. V is TRBV6-2 or TRBV6-3 and J is TRBJ2-2; possible D gene TRBD1, 6 bases. Between the trimmed V and J ends, which lost 6 bases and 8 bases, there was a span of 22 bases. Germline V gene data show CDR1 as MNHEY and CDR2 as SVGEGT. CDR3 length equals 16 residues.

This chain uses TRBV6-6 with TRBJ2-7; 8 bases agree with TRBD1. Germline CDR1 reads MNHNY; CDR2 reads SVGAGI (reference sequence). After removal of 8 bases from V and 6 bases from J, the junction contained 15 bases not matched to a gene. The CDR3 is 15 residues long. DNA of the CDR3: TGTGCCAGCCGCTCGCATTTCGGACAGGGAGGCGAGCAGTACGTC. Translating gives CASRSHFGQGGEQYV.

The chain is built from TRBV5-4 and TRBJ2-4; D is unclear. Trimming cost V 0 bases and J 14 bases, with 18 bases left between them. The CDR3 runs 14 residues. Germline V gene sequence: CDR1 SGHNT, CDR2 YYREEE (reference sequence). The CDR3 loop is CASSLGFPRAAEYF. CDR3 nucleotides: TGTGCCAGCAGCTTGGGCTTTCCAAGGGCTGCCGAGTACTTC. Variable domain in full (rest from reference TRBV5-4 and TRBJ2-4): ETGVTQSPTHLIKTRGQQVTLRCSSQSGHNTVSWYQQALGQGPQFIFQYYREEENGRGNFPPRFSGLQFPNYSSELNVNALELDDSALYLCASSLGFPRAAEYFGAGTRLSVL.

This chain's CDR3 is CAWTAGYTEAFF. CDR3 DNA: TGTGCCTGGACCGCGGGGTACACTGAAGCTTTCTTT. The chain couples TRBV30 to TRBJ1-1, with no clear D. This CDR3 has 12 residues. V was shortened by 4 bases and J by 3 bases, with 9 bases between the two germline ends. Germline loops: CDR1 GTSNPN, CDR2 SVGIG (reference sequence).

Only a few counts were recorded for this clone. The gene calls are TRBV7-2 and TRBJ1-6, with D unclear. The V end lost 1 base, the J end lost 2 bases, and 9 bases lay between the germline ends. The CDR3 is made up of 16 amino acids. The germline gives CDR1 SGHTA, CDR2 FQGNSA. CDR3 in DNA: TGTGCCAGCAGCTTAGTACCGAATGCCTATAATTCACCCCTCCACTTT. Residues: CASSLVPNAYNSPLHF.

This chain links TRBV7-2 with TRBJ1-4; unclear D gene. Trimming removed 4 bases from V and 7 bases from J, with 16 bases in between. The germline CDR1 and CDR2 sequences are SGHTA and FQGNSA. The CDR3 has 15 amino acids. DNA of the CDR3: TGTGCCAGCAGCTACCCCGGCCCCTCGGGTGAAAAACTGTTTTTT. Its protein product is CASSYPGPSGEKLFF.

The chain couples TRBV6-6 to TRBJ1-5; 9 bases fit TRBD1. The CDR3 length is 16 residues. With V trimmed by 2 bases and J by 3 bases, 5 bases remained unmatched. Germline CDR1 reads MNHNY; CDR2 reads SVGAGI (reference sequence). The CDR3 spells CASSYKGQGFNQPQHF. The CDR3 DNA sequence: TGTGCCAGCAGTTACAAGGGACAGGGATTCAATCAGCCCCAGCATTTT.

V is TRBV6-4 and J is TRBJ1-2, with 7 bases aligning to TRBD1. CDR3 size: 15 residues. The V gene's germline CDR1 is MRHNA and CDR2 SNTAGT. V trimming: 5 bases; J trimming: 7 bases; junction bases outside the gene matches: 13. The CDR3 region has the DNA TGTGCCAGCAGTTTCGGGGCACAGGGGTTTGGTGGCTACACCTTC. It yields the protein CASSFGAQGFGGYTF.

The chain carries TRBV7-3 and TRBJ1-2; tentatively, D is TRBD1 (5 bases). V gave up 2 bases and J gave up 7 bases, with 8 bases separating them. CDR1 and CDR2 (germline): SGHTA, FQGTGA. The CDR3 has 12 residues. The CDR3 here is CASSLQGVGYTF. In DNA form, the CDR3 reads TGTGCCAGCAGCTTACAAGGGGTTGGCTACACCTTC.